This T cell receptor beta chain comes out of a study of OX40 agonist ivuxolimab in advanced cancers. Study information: Administration of intravenous ivuxolimab to patients occurred every 2 weeks at 0.01 to 10 mg/kg.

Study-level results: It was also the case that some nonresponders had low normalized T-cell clonal expansion.

V dropped 0 bases and J dropped 0 bases, with 7 bases sitting between them. Looked up from germline, CDR1 is SGHNT and CDR2 is YYREEE (reference sequence). CDR3 length: 15 amino acids. The study sampled blood at baseline, cycle 4 day 1, and cycle 7 day 1. Here immunoSEQ multiplex PCR was the method, and the copy in TCRdb shows in-frame clones only, minus some. This sample has around 45,000 clones, with about nine tenths found just once. This clone counts as large. What it binds is unknown. This sequence originates from an adult with an advanced solid tumor such as melanoma, head and neck, liver or kidney cancer. Sequenced here: CD4+ or CD8+ T cells sorted from blood, sampled in a trial of the OX40 agonist ivuxolimab. This sequence joins TRBV5-4 and TRBJ1-3; D unclear. CDR3 sequence: CASSLGPNSGNTIYF. In DNA, the CDR3 is TGTGCCAGCAGCTTGGGACCCAACTCTGGAAACACCATATATTTT.